Listed below are T cell receptor beta chains from one sample, sequenced in a study of T cell changes during pregnancy in multiple sclerosis. Measured with immunoSEQ multiplex PCR; TCRdb has only the in-frame clones, and not every one. The sample holds 60,000 to 75,000 clones, roughly nine tenths seen once. The specimen comprised peripheral blood, sampled in the second trimester of pregnancy. The receptors originated from a female donor in good health, enrolled as a control in a pregnancy study. Each CDR3 is given with its conserved first and last residue. A D gene is named only where the DNA matches it firmly. Clone size is not always given. Where it is, it says once, few, many or a class for expanded clones.

D | size | length | J | V | CDR3 | DNA
TRBD2 | . | 17 | TRBJ2-7 | TRBV7-6 | CASSLGQGTSGTYEQYF | TGTGCCAGCAGCTTGGGACAGGGGACTAGCGGGACGTACGAGCAGTACTTC
TRBD1 | . | 15 | TRBJ2-5 | TRBV19 | CASSIRTGEGETQYF | TGTGCCAGTAGTATCCGGACAGGGGAAGGGGAGACCCAGTACTTC
. | . | 12 | TRBJ2-2 | TRBV6-5 | CASTGSVGELFF | TGTGCCAGCACCGGGTCGGTCGGGGAGCTGTTTTTT
TRBD2 | . | 14 | TRBJ2-1 | TRBV6-6 | CASSSGLARDEQFF | TGTGCCAGCAGTTCGGGACTAGCTAGGGATGAGCAGTTCTTC
. | . | 14 | TRBJ2-2 | TRBV19 | CASSIAGLTGELFF | TGTGCCAGTAGTATAGCAGGGCTCACCGGGGAGCTGTTTTTT
TRBD1 | once | 13 | TRBJ1-3 | TRBV19 | CASAPGQAYTIYF | TGTGCCAGTGCTCCGGGACAGGCGTACACCATATATTTT
. | . | 16 | TRBJ2-5 | TRBV28 | CASSSTKLRGKETQYF | TGTGCCAGCAGTTCCACCAAACTACGGGGGAAGGAGACCCAGTACTTC
TRBD2 | . | 15 | TRBJ2-1 | TRBV6-5 | CASRTTSGVYNEQFF | TGTGCCAGCAGGACAACTAGCGGGGTGTACAATGAGCAGTTCTTC
. | . | 16 | TRBJ2-7 | TRBV18 | CASSPLEDHRTYEQYF | TGTGCCAGCTCACCACTGGAAGACCACAGGACCTACGAGCAGTACTTC
TRBD2 | . | 15 | TRBJ2-1 | TRBV4-1 | CASSQLAGVVDEQFF | TGCGCCAGCAGCCAACTAGCGGGAGTCGTCGATGAGCAGTTCTTC
. | . | 16 | TRBJ1-3 | TRBV7-7 | CASSLRLGGSGNTIYF | TGTGCTAGCAGCCTCCGACTCGGGGGGTCTGGAAACACCATATATTTT
. | . | 15 | TRBJ2-7 | TRBV7-2 | CASSLSPGSTYEQYF | TGTGCCAGCAGCTTATCACCAGGATCCACCTACGAGCAGTACTTC
TRBD1 | . | 20 | TRBJ2-7 | TRBV2 | CASSEEWFRARQGSSYEQYF | TGTGCCAGCAGTGAAGAGTGGTTCCGGGCGAGACAGGGGAGCTCCTACGAGCAGTACTTC
TRBD1 | once | 11 | TRBJ1-2 | TRBV29-1 | CSVQTGGGYTF | TGCAGCGTCCAGACAGGGGGTGGCTACACCTTC
TRBD2 | . | 15 | TRBJ2-1 | TRBV6-1 | CASSEEASGSNEQFF | TGTGCCAGCAGTGAAGAGGCTAGCGGGAGTAATGAGCAGTTCTTC
TRBD2 | . | 15 | TRBJ2-3 | TRBV18 | CASSPKGLVGDTQYF | TGTGCCAGCTCACCAAAGGGACTAGTCGGAGATACGCAGTATTTT
TRBD1 | . | 14 | TRBJ2-5 | TRBV28 | CASAPTGTVETQYF | TGTGCCAGCGCCCCGACAGGGACCGTGGAGACCCAGTACTTC
TRBD2 | . | 13 | TRBJ2-7 | TRBV13 | CASSLEGGLEQYF | TGTGCCAGCAGCTTAGAGGGAGGGCTTGAGCAGTACTTC
TRBD1 | . | 13 | TRBJ2-7 | TRBV7-9 | CASSLDRDDEQYF | TGTGCCAGCAGTCTAGACAGGGATGACGAGCAGTACTTC
TRBD1 | few | 14 | TRBJ1-5 | TRBV30 | CAWSQGAGNQPQHF | TGTGCCTGGAGTCAGGGGGCGGGCAATCAGCCCCAGCATTTT
TRBD2 | . | 17 | TRBJ2-7 | TRBV7-2 | CASSTPSGGTPPGEQYF | TGTGCCAGCAGCACACCTAGCGGCGGGACTCCCCCTGGGGAGCAGTACTTC
. | . | 14 | TRBJ1-2 | TRBV29-1 | CSVAPGQLSNGYTF | TGCAGCGTTGCCCCGGGACAACTTAGCAACGGCTACACCTTC
TRBD2 | . | 17 | TRBJ2-1 | TRBV28 | CASSLFADLGGGNEQFF | TGTGCCAGCAGTTTATTCGCGGACCTCGGGGGGGGCAATGAGCAGTTCTTC
. | . | 14 | TRBJ2-2 | TRBV7-2 | CASSLGTITGELFF | TGTGCCAGCAGCTTGGGGACAATAACCGGGGAGCTGTTTTTT
. | . | 15 | TRBJ1-3 | TRBV6-1 | CASSEFPHSGNTIYF | TGTGCCAGCAGTGAATTCCCCCACTCTGGAAACACCATATATTTT
TRBD2 | once | 16 | TRBJ2-7 | TRBV5-6 | CASSLRFGLADYEQYF | TGTGCCAGCAGCTTGAGATTTGGCCTAGCGGATTACGAGCAGTACTTC
. | . | 13 | TRBJ1-2 | TRBV19 | CASCRTDYYGYTF | TGTGCCAGTTGCCGGACGGACTACTATGGCTACACCTTC
TRBD2 | . | 20 | TRBJ2-1 | TRBV9 | CASSVTPVLAGLSPYNEQFF | TGTGCCAGCAGCGTAACCCCCGTACTAGCGGGATTGTCGCCCTACAATGAGCAGTTCTTC
. | once | 15 | TRBJ1-1 | TRBV5-6 | CASSSTGRVGTEAFF | TGTGCCAGCAGCTCGACCGGGAGGGTGGGAACTGAAGCTTTCTTT
TRBD2 | . | 15 | TRBJ2-5 | TRBV10-1 | CASSESTAGVETQYF | TGCGCCAGCAGTGAGTCGACGGCGGGGGTAGAGACCCAGTACTTC
. | once | 18 | TRBJ2-1 | TRBV15 | CATSREGNGVLSYNEQFF | TGTGCCACCAGCAGAGAAGGGAACGGGGTCCTCTCCTACAATGAGCAGTTCTTC
TRBD1 | . | 16 | TRBJ2-6 | TRBV28 | CATLGQGRSGANVLTF | TGTGCCACCCTGGGACAGGGTCGCTCTGGGGCCAACGTCCTGACTTTC
. | . | 14 | TRBJ2-1 | TRBV9 | CASSVYLSPNEQFF | TGTGCCAGCAGCGTATACCTTAGCCCTAATGAGCAGTTCTTC
. | . | 14 | TRBJ1-3 | TRBV7-2 | CASSRPRVGNTIYF | TGTGCCAGCAGCCGGCCCAGGGTTGGAAACACCATATATTTT
. | . | 14 | TRBJ2-7 | TRBV5-6 | CASSQTLAHYEQYF | TGTGCCAGCAGCCAGACTCTAGCGCACTACGAGCAGTACTTC
TRBD2 | . | 17 | TRBJ2-3 | TRBV7-2 | CASSSPHSGGRTDTQYF | TGTGCCAGCAGCTCCCCCCATAGCGGGGGAAGGACAGATACGCAGTATTTT
TRBD1 | . | 14 | TRBJ1-2 | TRBV6-6 | CASSTPTGTYGYTF | TGTGCCAGCAGTACGCCGACAGGGACCTATGGCTACACCTTC
TRBD2 | once | 16 | TRBJ2-5 | TRBV2 | CASNMGLAGGGETQYF | TGTGCCAGCAATATGGGACTAGCGGGAGGAGGGGAGACCCAGTACTTC
. | . | 16 | TRBJ1-4 | TRBV15 | CATSRLTGTQNEKLFF | TGTGCCACCAGCAGACTGACCGGGACACAGAATGAAAAACTGTTTTTT
TRBD2 | . | 15 | TRBJ2-2 | TRBV11-2 | CASRLSGRITGELFF | TGTGCCAGCAGACTTAGCGGGAGGATCACCGGGGAGCTGTTTTTT
. | . | 14 | TRBJ1-1 | TRBV7-8 | CASSLGGGGTEAFF | TGTGCCAGCAGCTTAGGGGGCGGGGGAACTGAAGCTTTCTTT
. | . | 13 | TRBJ1-5 | TRBV5-8 | CASSSRVSQPQHF | TGTGCCAGCAGCTCCAGGGTCTCCCAGCCCCAGCATTTT
. | . | 14 | TRBJ1-1 | TRBV19 | CASSIRDGSTEAFF | TGTGCCAGTAGTATCAGGGACGGGAGCACTGAAGCTTTCTTT
. | . | 14 | TRBJ2-7 | TRBV15 | CATSRSEEFTEQYF | TGTGCCACCAGCAGATCGGAGGAGTTCACCGAGCAGTACTTC
. | . | 13 | TRBJ1-5 | TRBV6-1 | CASSTGSNQPQHF | TGTGCCAGCAGCACAGGGAGCAATCAGCCCCAGCATTTT
. | . | 14 | TRBJ1-5 | TRBV28 | CASSFGRGGQPQHF | TGTGCCAGCAGTTTCGGCAGGGGCGGTCAGCCCCAGCATTTT
TRBD1 | . | 13 | TRBJ2-7 | TRBV7-8 | CASSARTGDEQYF | TGTGCCAGCAGCGCCCGGACAGGGGACGAGCAGTACTTC
. | . | 14 | TRBJ2-5 | TRBV5-4 | CASSRGGEEETQYF | TGTGCCAGCAGCCGCGGAGGGGAAGAAGAGACCCAGTACTTC
TRBD2 | . | 17 | TRBJ2-2 | TRBV7-8 | CASSLGTSGSLTGELFF | TGTGCCAGCAGCCTGGGGACTAGCGGGAGTTTGACCGGGGAGCTGTTTTTT
. | . | 14 | TRBJ2-3 | TRBV25-1 | CASSVGGNADTQYF | TGTGCCAGCAGTGTAGGCGGGAATGCAGATACGCAGTATTTT
TRBD1 | . | 15 | TRBJ1-2 | TRBV2 | CASRVKGQGNYGYTF | TGTGCCAGCAGGGTCAAAGGACAGGGGAACTATGGCTACACCTTC
TRBD1 | . | 15 | TRBJ2-2 | TRBV7-9 | CASSPQGLDTGELFF | TGTGCCAGCAGCCCACAGGGGCTGGACACCGGGGAGCTGTTTTTT
TRBD2 | . | 16 | TRBJ2-7 | TRBV11-2 | CASSPRRLAAPYEQYF | TGTGCCAGCAGCCCCCGCCGACTAGCGGCCCCCTACGAGCAGTACTTC
TRBD2 | . | 15 | TRBJ2-1 | TRBV11-3 | CASSPSSGSFNEQFF | TGTGCCAGCAGCCCCTCTAGCGGGAGTTTTAATGAGCAGTTCTTC
TRBD1 | . | 12 | TRBJ2-5 | TRBV7-8 | CASSRGQETQYF | TGTGCCAGTAGCAGGGGGCAGGAGACCCAGTACTTC
TRBD1 | once | 17 | TRBJ1-4 | TRBV4-1 | CASSPLQKQGAGEKLFF | TGCGCCAGCAGCCCTCTCCAGAAACAGGGGGCGGGTGAAAAACTGTTTTTT
. | . | 14 | TRBJ1-1 | TRBV10-2 | CASVRSGGDTEAFF | TGCGCCAGCGTCAGGAGCGGAGGCGACACTGAAGCTTTCTTT
TRBD1 | . | 13 | TRBJ2-7 | TRBV18 | CASSPSGGHEQYF | TGTGCCAGCTCACCATCAGGGGGACACGAGCAGTACTTC
TRBD2 | . | 15 | TRBJ2-1 | TRBV5-1 | CASSNLAVSYNEQFF | TGCGCCAGCAGCAATCTAGCGGTCTCCTACAATGAGCAGTTCTTC